The T cell receptor beta chain described here comes from a study of graft-versus-host responses after intestinal transplantation. Assay: immunoSEQ multiplex PCR; the TCRdb copy retains only in-frame clones and omits some. Counted here are roughly 30,000 clones, about 86% occurring once; the ten biggest clones make up roughly 18%. Germline CDR1 SGDLS, CDR2 YYNGEE. V was clipped by 0 bases and J by 3 bases, with 10 bases between them. The CDR3 is made up of 15 amino acids. Concerning this clone: Its antigen is not identified.

The gene calls are TRBV9 and TRBJ2-1; TRBD2 might be the D (6 bases). This receptor was taken from a human donor who received an intestinal transplant. This specimen was unstimulated CD8+ T cells sorted from spleen or lymph node cells, taken before intestinal transplant. The CDR3 bases are TGTGCCAGCAGCGTAGTGGGGGGAATCTACAATGAGCAGTTCTTC. The encoded protein is CASSVVGGIYNEQFF.